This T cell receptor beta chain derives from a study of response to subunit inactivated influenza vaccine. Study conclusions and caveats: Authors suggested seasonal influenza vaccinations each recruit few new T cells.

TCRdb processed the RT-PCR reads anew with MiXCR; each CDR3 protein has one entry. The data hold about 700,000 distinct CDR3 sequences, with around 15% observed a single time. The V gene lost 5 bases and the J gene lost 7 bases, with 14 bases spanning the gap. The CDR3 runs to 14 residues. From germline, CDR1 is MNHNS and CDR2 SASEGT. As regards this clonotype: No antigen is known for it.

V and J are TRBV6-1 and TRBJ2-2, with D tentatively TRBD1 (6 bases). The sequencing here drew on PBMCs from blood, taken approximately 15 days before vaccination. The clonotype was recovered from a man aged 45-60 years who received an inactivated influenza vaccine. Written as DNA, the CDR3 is TGTGCCAGCAGTCAACAGGGATGGGGCGGGGAGCTGTTTTTT. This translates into CASSQQGWGGELFF.